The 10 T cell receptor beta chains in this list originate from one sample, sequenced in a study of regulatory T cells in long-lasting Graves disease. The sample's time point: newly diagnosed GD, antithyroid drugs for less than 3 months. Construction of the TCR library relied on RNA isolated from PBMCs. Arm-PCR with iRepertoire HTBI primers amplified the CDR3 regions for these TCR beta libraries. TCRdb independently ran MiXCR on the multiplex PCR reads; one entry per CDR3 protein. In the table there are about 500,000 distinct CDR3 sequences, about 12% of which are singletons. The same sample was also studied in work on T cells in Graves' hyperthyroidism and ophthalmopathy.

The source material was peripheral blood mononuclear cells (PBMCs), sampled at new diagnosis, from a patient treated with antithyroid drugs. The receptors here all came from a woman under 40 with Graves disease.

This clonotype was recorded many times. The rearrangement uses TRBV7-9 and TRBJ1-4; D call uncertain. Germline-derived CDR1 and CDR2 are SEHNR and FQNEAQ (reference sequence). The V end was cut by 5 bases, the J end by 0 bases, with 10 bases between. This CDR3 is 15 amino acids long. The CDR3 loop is CASSGGYATNEKLFF. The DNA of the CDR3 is TGTGCCAGCAGCGGCGGATATGCAACTAATGAAAAACTGTTTTTT.

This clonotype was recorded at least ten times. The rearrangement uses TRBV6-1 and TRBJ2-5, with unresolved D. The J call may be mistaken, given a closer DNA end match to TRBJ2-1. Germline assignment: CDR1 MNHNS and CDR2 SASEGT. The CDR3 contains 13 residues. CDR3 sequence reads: CASILGWGSEQFF. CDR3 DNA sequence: TGTGCCAGCATTCTGGGCTGGGGAAGTGAGCAGTTCTTC.

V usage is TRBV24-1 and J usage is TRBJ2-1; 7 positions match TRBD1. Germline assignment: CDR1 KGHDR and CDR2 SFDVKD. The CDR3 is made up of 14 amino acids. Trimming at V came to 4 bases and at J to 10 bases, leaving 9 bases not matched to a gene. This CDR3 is CATSEETGAYEQFF. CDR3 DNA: TGTGCCACCAGTGAAGAAACAGGGGCCTACGAGCAGTTCTTC.

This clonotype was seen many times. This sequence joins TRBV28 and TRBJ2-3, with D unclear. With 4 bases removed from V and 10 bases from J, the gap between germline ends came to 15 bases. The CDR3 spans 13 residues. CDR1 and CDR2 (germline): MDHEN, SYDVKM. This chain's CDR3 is CASSSYPVRSQYF. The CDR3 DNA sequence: TGTGCCAGCAGTTCATACCCTGTCCGGTCGCAGTATTTT.

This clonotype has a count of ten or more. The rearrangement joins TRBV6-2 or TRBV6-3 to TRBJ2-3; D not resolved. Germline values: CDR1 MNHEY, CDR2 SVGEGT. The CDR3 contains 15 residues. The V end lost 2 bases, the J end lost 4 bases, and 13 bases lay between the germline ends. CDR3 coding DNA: TGTGCCAGCAGTTACGGTGGGCCAGGCGCAGATACGCAGTATTTT. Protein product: CASSYGGPGADTQYF.

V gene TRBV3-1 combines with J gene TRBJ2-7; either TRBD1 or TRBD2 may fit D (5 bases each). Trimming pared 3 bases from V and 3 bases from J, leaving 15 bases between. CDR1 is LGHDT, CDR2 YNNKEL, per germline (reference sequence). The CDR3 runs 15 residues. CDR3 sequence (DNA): TGTGCCAGCAGCCATCGCCGGGACCTCTTCTACGAGCAGTACTTC. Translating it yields CASSHRRDLFYEQYF.

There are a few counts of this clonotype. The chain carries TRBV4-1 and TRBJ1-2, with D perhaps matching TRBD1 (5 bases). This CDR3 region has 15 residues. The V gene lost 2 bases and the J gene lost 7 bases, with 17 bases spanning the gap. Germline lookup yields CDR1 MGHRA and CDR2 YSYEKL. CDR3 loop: CASSQTQDWPSGYTF. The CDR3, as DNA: TGCGCCAGCAGCCAAACACAGGATTGGCCGTCTGGCTACACCTTC.

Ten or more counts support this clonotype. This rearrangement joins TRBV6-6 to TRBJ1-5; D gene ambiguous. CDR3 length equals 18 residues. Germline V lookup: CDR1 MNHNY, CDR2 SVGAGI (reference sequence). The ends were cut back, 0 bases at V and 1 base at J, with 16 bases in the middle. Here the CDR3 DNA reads TGTGCCAGCAGTTACTCGTTTAATAGGCTTGGGAGCAATCAGCCCCAGCATTTT. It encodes CASSYSFNRLGSNQPQHF.

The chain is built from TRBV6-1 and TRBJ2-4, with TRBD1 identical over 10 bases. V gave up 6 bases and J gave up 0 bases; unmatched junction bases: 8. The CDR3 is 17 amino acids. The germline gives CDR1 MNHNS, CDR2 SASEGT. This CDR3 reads CASRPGQGFLAKNIQYF. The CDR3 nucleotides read TGTGCCAGCAGACCGGGACAGGGGTTTTTAGCCAAAAACATTCAGTACTTC.

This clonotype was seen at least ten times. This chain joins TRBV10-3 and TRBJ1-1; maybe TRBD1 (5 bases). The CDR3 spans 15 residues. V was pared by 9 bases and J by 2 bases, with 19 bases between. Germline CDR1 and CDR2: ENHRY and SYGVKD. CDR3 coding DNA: TGTGCCATAGCCTCGGGGGAATTGGGTAACACTGAAGCTTTCTTT. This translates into CAIASGELGNTEAFF.